This TCR beta chain was identified during a study of OX40 agonist ivuxolimab in advanced cancers. Clones were sequenced by immunoSEQ multiplex PCR, and TCRdb holds only the in-frame ones, with some missing. There are about 51,000 clones in the sample; about 80% occur only once, and 2% to 2.5% lies in the top ten. Trimming took off 8 bases at V and 5 bases at J, with 15 bases between the two ends. This CDR3 spans 13 amino acids. Germline V gives CDR1 MNHNS, CDR2 SASEGT. This receptor was obtained from an adult with an advanced solid tumor such as melanoma, head and neck, liver or kidney cancer. The rearrangement joins TRBV6-1 to TRBJ1-1; D gene unclear. Here the sequenced sample was CD4+ or CD8+ T cells sorted from blood, taken in a trial of the OX40 agonist ivuxolimab. The CDR3 reads CASRGPRGTEAFF. The CDR3 DNA reads TGTGCCAGCCGTGGGCCCCGGGGTACTGAAGCTTTCTTT.